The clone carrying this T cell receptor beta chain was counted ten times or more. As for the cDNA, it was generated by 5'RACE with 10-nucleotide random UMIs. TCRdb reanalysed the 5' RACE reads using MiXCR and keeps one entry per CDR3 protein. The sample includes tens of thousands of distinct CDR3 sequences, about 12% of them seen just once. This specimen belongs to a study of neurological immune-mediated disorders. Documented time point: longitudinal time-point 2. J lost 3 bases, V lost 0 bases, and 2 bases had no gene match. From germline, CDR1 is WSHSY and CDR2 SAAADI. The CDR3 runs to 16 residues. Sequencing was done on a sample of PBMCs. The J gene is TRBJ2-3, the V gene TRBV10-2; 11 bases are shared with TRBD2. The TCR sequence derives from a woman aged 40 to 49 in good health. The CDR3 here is CASSESLAGGTDTQYF. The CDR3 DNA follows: TGCGCCAGCAGTGAGTCGTTAGCGGGAGGGACAGATACGCAGTATTTT.